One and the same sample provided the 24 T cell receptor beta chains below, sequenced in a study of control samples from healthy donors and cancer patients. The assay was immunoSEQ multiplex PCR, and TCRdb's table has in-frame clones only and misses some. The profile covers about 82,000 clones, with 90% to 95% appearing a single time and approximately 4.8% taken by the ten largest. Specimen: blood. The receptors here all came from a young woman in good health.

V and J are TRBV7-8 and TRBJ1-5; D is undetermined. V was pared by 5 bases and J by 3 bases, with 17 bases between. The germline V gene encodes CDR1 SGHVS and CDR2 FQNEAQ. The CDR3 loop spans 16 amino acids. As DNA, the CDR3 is TGTGCCAGCAGCCCCCGCGTCCGGGTAATCAATCAGCCCCAGCATTTT. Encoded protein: CASSPRVRVINQPQHF.

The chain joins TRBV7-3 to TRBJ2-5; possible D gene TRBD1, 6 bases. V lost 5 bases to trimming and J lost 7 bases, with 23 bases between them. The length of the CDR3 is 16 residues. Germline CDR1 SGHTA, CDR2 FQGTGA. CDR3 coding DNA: TGTGCCAGCAGCCCCCCCAGGGGCCTAGCTCAGGGGACCCAGTACTTC. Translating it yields CASSPPRGLAQGTQYF.

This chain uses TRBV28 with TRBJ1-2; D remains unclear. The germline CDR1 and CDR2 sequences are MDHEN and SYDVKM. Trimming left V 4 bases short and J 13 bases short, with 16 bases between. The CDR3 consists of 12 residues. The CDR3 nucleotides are TGTGCCAGCAGTTCCCTTTCCGTGTCTATCACCTTC. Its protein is CASSSLSVSITF.

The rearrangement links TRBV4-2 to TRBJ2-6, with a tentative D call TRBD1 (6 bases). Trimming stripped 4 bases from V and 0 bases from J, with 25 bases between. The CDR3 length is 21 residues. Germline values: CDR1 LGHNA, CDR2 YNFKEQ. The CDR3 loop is CASSRSAGRWGQGSGANVLTF. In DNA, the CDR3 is TGTGCCAGCAGCCGAAGTGCAGGGCGGTGGGGGCAAGGCTCTGGGGCCAACGTCCTGACTTTC.

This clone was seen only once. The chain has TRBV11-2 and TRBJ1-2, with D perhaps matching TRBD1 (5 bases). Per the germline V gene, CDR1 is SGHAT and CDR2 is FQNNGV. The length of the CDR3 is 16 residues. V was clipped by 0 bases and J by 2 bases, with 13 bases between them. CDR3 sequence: CASSLDTGRVNYGYTF. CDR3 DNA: TGTGCCAGCAGCTTAGATACAGGCAGGGTGAACTATGGCTACACCTTC. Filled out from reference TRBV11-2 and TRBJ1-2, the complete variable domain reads EAGVAQSPRYKIIEKRQSVAFWCNPISGHATLYWYQQILGQGPKLLIQFQNNGVVDDSQLPKDRFSAERLKGVDSTLKIQPAKLEDSAVYLCASSLDTGRVNYGYTFGSGTRLTVV.

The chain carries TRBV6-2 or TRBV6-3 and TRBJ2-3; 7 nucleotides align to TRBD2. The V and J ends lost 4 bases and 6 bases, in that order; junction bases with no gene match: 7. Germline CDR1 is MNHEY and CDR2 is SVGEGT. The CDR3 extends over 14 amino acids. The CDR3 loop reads CASSWGRAIDTQYF. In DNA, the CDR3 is TGTGCCAGCAGTTGGGGGAGGGCAATCGATACGCAGTATTTT.

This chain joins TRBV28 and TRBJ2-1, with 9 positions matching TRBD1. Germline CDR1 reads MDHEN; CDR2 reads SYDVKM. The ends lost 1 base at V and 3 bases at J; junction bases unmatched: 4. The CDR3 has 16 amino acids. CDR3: CASSLLQGAVYNEQFF. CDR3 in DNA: TGTGCCAGCAGTTTATTACAGGGGGCGGTCTACAATGAGCAGTTCTTC.

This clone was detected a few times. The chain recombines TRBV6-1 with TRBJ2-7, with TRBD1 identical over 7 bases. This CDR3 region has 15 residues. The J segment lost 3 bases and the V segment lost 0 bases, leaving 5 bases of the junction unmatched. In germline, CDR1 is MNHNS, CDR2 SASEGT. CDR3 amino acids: CASSEAAGGNYEQYF. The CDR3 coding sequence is TGTGCCAGCAGTGAAGCGGCAGGGGGAAACTACGAGCAGTACTTC.

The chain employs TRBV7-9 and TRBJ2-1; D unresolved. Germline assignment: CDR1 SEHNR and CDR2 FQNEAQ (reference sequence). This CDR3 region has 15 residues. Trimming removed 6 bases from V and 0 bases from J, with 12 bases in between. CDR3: CASRRLTSSYNEQFF. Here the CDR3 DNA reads TGTGCCAGCAGGCGACTTACGAGCTCCTACAATGAGCAGTTCTTC.

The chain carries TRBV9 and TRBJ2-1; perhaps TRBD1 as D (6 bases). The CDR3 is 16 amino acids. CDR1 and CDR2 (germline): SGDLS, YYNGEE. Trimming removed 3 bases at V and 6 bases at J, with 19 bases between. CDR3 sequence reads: CASSATYRVGGNEQFF. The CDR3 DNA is TGTGCCAGCAGCGCGACCTACAGGGTAGGTGGCAATGAGCAGTTCTTC.

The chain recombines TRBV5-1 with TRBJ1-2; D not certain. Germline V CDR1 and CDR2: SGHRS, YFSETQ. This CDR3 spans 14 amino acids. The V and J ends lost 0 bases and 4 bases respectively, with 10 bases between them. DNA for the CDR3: TGCGCCAGCAGCTTGGCCGTGGAGGGCTATGGCTACACCTTC. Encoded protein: CASSLAVEGYGYTF.

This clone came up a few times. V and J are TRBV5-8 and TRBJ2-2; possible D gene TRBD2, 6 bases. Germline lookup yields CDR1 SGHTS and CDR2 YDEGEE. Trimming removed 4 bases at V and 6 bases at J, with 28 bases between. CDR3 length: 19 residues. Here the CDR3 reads CASSASGWVEGPRAGELFF. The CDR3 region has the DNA TGTGCCAGCAGCGCGAGTGGATGGGTGGAGGGGCCGCGGGCCGGGGAGCTGTTTTTT.

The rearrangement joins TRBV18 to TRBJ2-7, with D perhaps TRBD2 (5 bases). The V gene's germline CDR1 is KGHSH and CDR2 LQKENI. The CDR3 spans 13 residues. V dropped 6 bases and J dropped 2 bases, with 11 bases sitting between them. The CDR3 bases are TGTGCCAGCTCCGGACTGCCGGCCTACGAGCAGTACTTC. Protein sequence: CASSGLPAYEQYF.

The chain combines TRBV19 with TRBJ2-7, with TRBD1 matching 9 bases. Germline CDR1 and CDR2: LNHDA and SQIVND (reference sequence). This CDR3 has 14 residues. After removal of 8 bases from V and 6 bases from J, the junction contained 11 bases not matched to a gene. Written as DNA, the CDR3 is TGTGCCAGTCGAAATCCGGGACAGGGTACCGAGCAGTACTTC. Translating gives CASRNPGQGTEQYF.

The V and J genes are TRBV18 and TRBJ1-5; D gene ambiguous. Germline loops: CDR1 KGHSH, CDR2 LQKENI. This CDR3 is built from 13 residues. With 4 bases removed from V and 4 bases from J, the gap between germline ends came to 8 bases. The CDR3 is CASSLGENQPQHF. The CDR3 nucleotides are TGTGCCAGCTCACTTGGAGAGAATCAGCCCCAGCATTTT.

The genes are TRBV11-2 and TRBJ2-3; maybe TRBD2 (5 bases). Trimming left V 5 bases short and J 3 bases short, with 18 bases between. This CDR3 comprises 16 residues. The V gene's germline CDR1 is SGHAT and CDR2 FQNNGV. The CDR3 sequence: CASSVRENWRTDTQYF. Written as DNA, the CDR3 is TGTGCCAGCAGCGTAAGGGAGAATTGGAGAACAGATACGCAGTATTTT.

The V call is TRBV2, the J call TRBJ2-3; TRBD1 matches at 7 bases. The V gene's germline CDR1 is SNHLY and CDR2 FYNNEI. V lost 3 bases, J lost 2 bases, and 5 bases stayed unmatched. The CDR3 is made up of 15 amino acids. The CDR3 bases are TGTGCCAGCAGTGATAGACAGGGTTCCACAGATACGCAGTATTTT. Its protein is CASSDRQGSTDTQYF.

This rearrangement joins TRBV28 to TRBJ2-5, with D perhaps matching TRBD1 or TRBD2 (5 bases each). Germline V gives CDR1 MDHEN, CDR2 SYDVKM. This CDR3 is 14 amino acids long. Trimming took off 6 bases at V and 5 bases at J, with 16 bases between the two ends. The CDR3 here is CASSQGRTLETQYF. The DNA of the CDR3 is TGTGCCAGCAGCCAGGGTCGGACTCTGGAGACCCAGTACTTC.

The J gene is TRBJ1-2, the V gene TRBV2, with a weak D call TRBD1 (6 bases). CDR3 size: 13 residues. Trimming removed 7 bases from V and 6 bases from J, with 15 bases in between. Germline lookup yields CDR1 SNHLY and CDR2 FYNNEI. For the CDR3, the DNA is TGTGCCAGCACGAGGGGGGCTGCTAATGGCTACACCTTC. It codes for CASTRGAANGYTF.

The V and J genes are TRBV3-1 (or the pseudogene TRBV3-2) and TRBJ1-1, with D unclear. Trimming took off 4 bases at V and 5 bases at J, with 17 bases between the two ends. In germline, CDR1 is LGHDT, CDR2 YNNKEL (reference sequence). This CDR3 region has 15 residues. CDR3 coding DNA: TGTGCCAGCAGCCGACCCGGCTGGGGAAGGACTGAAGCTTTCTTT. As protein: CASSRPGWGRTEAFF.

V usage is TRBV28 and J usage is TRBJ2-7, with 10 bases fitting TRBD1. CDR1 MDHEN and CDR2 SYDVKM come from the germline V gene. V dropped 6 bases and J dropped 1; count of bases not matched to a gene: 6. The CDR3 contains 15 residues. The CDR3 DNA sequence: TGTGCCAGCAGCCCGGGACAGGGGACATCCTACGAGCAGTACTTC. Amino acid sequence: CASSPGQGTSYEQYF.

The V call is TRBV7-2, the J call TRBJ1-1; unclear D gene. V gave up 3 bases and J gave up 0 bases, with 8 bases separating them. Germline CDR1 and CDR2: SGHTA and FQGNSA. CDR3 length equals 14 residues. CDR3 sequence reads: CASSLGSMNTEAFF. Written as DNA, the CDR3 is TGTGCCAGCAGCTTGGGTTCGATGAACACTGAAGCTTTCTTT.

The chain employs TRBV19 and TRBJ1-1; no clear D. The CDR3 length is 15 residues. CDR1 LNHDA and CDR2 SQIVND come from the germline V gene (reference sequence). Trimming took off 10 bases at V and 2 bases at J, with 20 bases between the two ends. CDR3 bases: TGTGCCACCGGACGGGCCTCTAGCCTAAACACTGAAGCTTTCTTT. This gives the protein CATGRASSLNTEAFF.

CDR3 residues: CASSPSGPHEKLFF. The DNA for the CDR3 is TGTGCCAGCAGTCCATCGGGACCGCATGAAAAACTGTTTTTT. The chain combines TRBV6-5 with TRBJ1-4, with D perhaps TRBD1 (5 bases). Germline values: CDR1 MNHEY, CDR2 SVGAGI. This CDR3 region has 14 residues. V lost 5 bases to trimming and J lost 6 bases, with 13 bases between them.